This T cell receptor beta chain was retrieved from a study of T cell clones after liver transplantation (dated by TCRdb to between 2019 and 2020). Describing the broader study: The samples were obtained from ITN030ST, a randomized trial that attempted immunosuppression withdrawal within 2 years after liver transplantation. Donor-reactive T cell clones were identified by TCRbeta sequencing after a pre-transplant mixed lymphocyte reaction and then tracked in post-transplant blood. As an antigen-independent comparator for the donor-reactive sequences, third party-reactive TCRbeta sequences from pre-transplant MLRs were identified as well. Of the eight recipients, a few were HCV-positive, while the remaining recipients had been transplanted for non-autoimmune, non-viral indications. The subjects received no induction therapy and were kept on standard immunosuppression until randomization at 12-24 months post-transplant. To count as tolerant, a recipient had to stay completely off immunosuppression for at least one year without liver enzymes climbing beyond twice the upper limit of normal. Blood samples were collected pre-transplant, then pre-randomization ahead of withdrawal, and finally post-randomization once withdrawal had either been completed or failed. A cohort of 8 liver transplant recipients was studied, of whom 3 were classified as tolerant and 5 as non-tolerant. Points the paper makes about the study in general: Because allograft tissue specimens were not available, migration of donor-reactive T cells into the graft, rather than deletion, may have occurred. When repertoire turnover was accounted for, significantly reduced detection of donor-reactive sequences was found in 7 of 8 subjects for CD4 and in 8 of 8 subjects for CD8. A greater decline was seen for donor-reactive sequences than for third party-reactive sequences, suggesting partial antigen-specific deletion unrelated to withdrawal success. The conclusions were considered preliminary, being limited by small, heterogeneous patient numbers and non-standardized post-transplant time points. In two subjects, low numbers of available donor cells limited the measurable donor-reactive repertoire. In 5 of 8 subjects, regardless of tolerance or HCV status, circulating donor-reactive CD4 TCRbeta sequences dropped significantly post-transplant.

V sheds 6 bases and J sheds 8 bases, leaving 13 bases between their ends. The germline V gene yields SQVTM for CDR1 and ANQGSEA for CDR2. Counted from cysteine to phenylalanine, this CDR3 has 11 amino acids. Of all the DNA, just the CDR3 is kept, 33 bases in frame from base 1. High-throughput TCRbeta CDR3 sequencing of frozen genomic DNA was performed by immunoSEQ, with PCR amplification, mapping, bias correction and internal controls included. The source study handled its data this way. Productive rearrangements were retained, and unique TCRbeta sequences were defined by the CDR3 nucleotide sequence together with the V and J gene. For classification of a sequence as donor-reactive, at least 5-fold expansion in CFSE-low cells relative to unstimulated pre-transplant cells and a frequency of at least 0.01% were required. To ensure at least 90% detection power, minimum frequency thresholds were set for each subject based on that subject's lowest-template unstimulated sample. Repertoire turnover was measured by Jensen-Shannon divergence between the top 1000 TCRbeta sequences post- and pre-transplant. Changes in detection of donor-reactive sequences were assessed with two-sided Fisher's exact tests. In TCRdb, the immuneACCESS table is reduced to in-frame sequences with V and J assigned. These tables do not hold every clone; where another copy was compared, an unresolved V gene accounts for under half, and the others remain unexplained. V, J and clone size were drawn from that table, and D and trimming were deduced from the DNA. A total of 20,000 to 25,000 clones appear in this sample, about 77% of them only once. The top ten hold roughly a third of the sample.

Concerning this clone: What this receptor recognizes is not known. No base-level quality is on record; no much larger clone is a single base apart.

Thawed unstimulated PBMCs were stained for CD3, CD4 and CD8 and FACS-sorted into CD3+CD4+ and CD3+CD8+ populations. All 8 studied subjects were randomized to immunosuppression withdrawal. The Qiagen DNeasy Blood and Tissue Kit was used for genomic DNA isolation. The sequences come from CD8+ T cells from blood, collected more than 53 months after liver transplant. The chain was built from TRBV29-1 and TRBJ1-1; the D gene is possibly TRBD1, with 6 bases matching. The clonotype originates from a human patient who received a liver transplant. The graft donor may be the source of some T cells after a transplant. Here the CDR3 is given as CSVVPQGEAFF. The bases read TGCAGCGTCGTGCCCCAGGGGGAAGCTTTCTTT.